A single sample gave rise to the 3 T cell receptor beta chains below, sequenced in a study of cytomegalovirus exposure and HLA in healthy donors. Primers: 60 Vbeta forward and 13 Jbeta reverse. Sequencing was performed with immunoSEQ multiplex PCR; in TCRdb, only in-frame clones are kept and a portion is missing. The data hold about 160,000 clones, with 80% observed a single time. The specimen sequenced was PBMCs. Source of these receptors: a man aged 25 to 45 in good health and CMV-seronegative.

The chain carries TRBV5-4 and TRBJ1-2; 8 bases are a match to TRBD1. Germline values: CDR1 SGHNT, CDR2 YYREEE (reference sequence). The CDR3 covers 13 residues. Unmatched junction bases numbered 7, after V lost 4 bases and J lost 8 bases. CDR3 region: CASSLDRDGGYTF. The CDR3 DNA follows: TGTGCCAGCAGCCTGGACAGGGATGGAGGCTACACCTTC.

The rearrangement joins TRBV9 to TRBJ1-5; D is possibly TRBD1 (5 bases). The germline CDR1 and CDR2 sequences are SGDLS and YYNGEE. The CDR3 covers 15 residues. V gave up 2 bases and J gave up 2 bases, with 11 bases separating them. Here the CDR3 DNA reads TGTGCCAGCAGCGTCCGGGGGGACGGCAATCAGCCCCAGCATTTT. It yields the protein CASSVRGDGNQPQHF.

This chain uses TRBV27 with TRBJ2-7; no clear D. Germline values: CDR1 MNHEY, CDR2 SMNVEV (reference sequence). The V end was cut by 6 bases, the J end by 4 bases, with 16 bases between. The CDR3 consists of 14 residues. The CDR3 region is CASRERHTPYEQYF. The CDR3 region has the DNA TGTGCCAGCAGGGAAAGACACACCCCATACGAGCAGTACTTC.